These 22 T cell receptor beta chains were all obtained from the same sample, sequenced in a study of cytomegalovirus exposure and HLA in healthy donors. Use of 60 Vbeta and 13 Jbeta primers characterized the PCR. TCRdb's table, derived via immunoSEQ multiplex PCR, lists solely in-frame clones and lacks some. The data show 85,000 to 100,000 clones, about four fifths seen once. The sample comprised PBMCs. The receptors shown here come from a female donor in good health and CMV-seropositive.

The chain couples TRBV11-2 to TRBJ2-1; 13 bases agree with TRBD2. J gave up 6 bases and V 3 bases, and 2 bases lay outside the gene matches. Germline-derived CDR1 and CDR2 are SGHAT and FQNNGV. The length of the CDR3 is 15 residues. CDR3 residues: CASSFTSGRANEQFF. In DNA form, the CDR3 reads TGTGCCAGCAGCTTTACTAGCGGGAGGGCCAATGAGCAGTTCTTC.

This chain connects TRBV6-1 to TRBJ2-3; the match to TRBD2 covers 11 bases. CDR1 MNHNS and CDR2 SASEGT come from the germline V gene. The V gene end was trimmed by 2 bases and the J gene end by 2 bases; junction bases not matched to a gene: 3. The length of the CDR3 is 16 residues. CDR3: CASSETSGSFTDTQYF. CDR3 nucleotides: TGTGCCAGCAGTGAAACTAGCGGGAGCTTCACAGATACGCAGTATTTT.

The sample holds a few counts of this clone. The rearrangement uses TRBV27 and TRBJ2-1; 14 nucleotides line up with TRBD2. There are 17 residues in the CDR3. Germline V gives CDR1 MNHEY, CDR2 SMNVEV (reference sequence). With V trimmed by 2 bases and J by 6 bases, 6 bases remained unmatched. DNA of the CDR3: TGTGCCAGCAGTTTAATTTCGACTAGCGGGGGGGCCAATGAGCAGTTCTTC. Residues: CASSLISTSGGANEQFF.

This clone was observed a handful of times. The chain has TRBV14 and TRBJ2-2, with 9 bases lining up with TRBD2. The CDR3 contains 16 residues. Germline CDR1 reads SGHDN; CDR2 reads FVKESK. V shed 1 base and J 6 bases; nucleotides not matched to a gene: 6. CDR3 DNA: TGTGCCAGCAGCCAAGTCCTAGCGGGAATCGCCGGGGAGCTGTTTTTT. It is translated as CASSQVLAGIAGELFF.

V usage is TRBV19 and J usage is TRBJ1-1; D gene uncertain. The length of the CDR3 is 13 residues. V lost 0 bases and J lost 9, with 11 bases in between. Germline CDR1 is LNHDA and CDR2 is SQIVND (reference sequence). The CDR3 loop reads CASSIDSTTKAFF. DNA for the CDR3: TGTGCCAGTAGTATAGACAGTACAACCAAAGCTTTCTTT.

The chain links TRBV6-6 to TRBJ1-2, with 7 bases that match TRBD1. CDR3 length: 15 amino acids. V was pared by 6 bases and J by 7 bases, with 14 bases of the junction left unmatched. Looked up from germline, CDR1 is MNHNY and CDR2 is SVGAGI (reference sequence). CDR3 sequence (DNA): TGTGCCAGCAGACAGGGTACCGGGACAGAATCTGGCTACACCTTC. It encodes CASRQGTGTESGYTF.

This chain uses TRBV5-4 with TRBJ2-5; 8 nucleotides match TRBD2. Germline V lookup: CDR1 SGHNT, CDR2 YYREEE (reference sequence). The CDR3 runs 15 residues. J lost 4 bases, V lost 3 bases, and 8 bases had no gene match. CDR3 coding DNA: TGTGCCAGCAGCTCTGCGGGGGGTCGGGGAGAGACCCAGTACTTC. Translated, it gives CASSSAGGRGETQYF.

The rearrangement links TRBV6-4 to TRBJ2-2, with 14 bases identical to TRBD2. After removal of 7 bases from V and 3 bases from J, the junction contained 7 bases not matched to a gene. The CDR3 loop spans 17 amino acids. CDR1 MRHNA and CDR2 SNTAGT come from the germline V gene. The CDR3 spells CASNGTSGGRDTGELFF. The CDR3 bases are TGTGCCAGCAATGGGACTAGCGGGGGAAGGGACACCGGGGAGCTGTTTTTT.

The chain couples TRBV6-1 to TRBJ1-3; unclear D gene. The CDR3 sequence is 15 residues long. Trimming stripped 4 bases from V and 0 bases from J, with 10 bases between. Germline V CDR1 and CDR2: MNHNS, SASEGT. CDR3 sequence: CASSGHIRSGNTIYF. The CDR3 region has the DNA TGTGCCAGCAGTGGACACATCCGCTCTGGAAACACCATATATTTT.

The J gene is TRBJ1-5, the V gene TRBV5-1, with D unclear. The CDR3 consists of 16 residues. V dropped 4 bases and J dropped 0 bases, with 14 bases sitting between them. CDR1 is SGHRS and CDR2 is YFSETQ in the germline V gene. The CDR3 nucleotides read TGCGCCAGCAGCCCCCTGGGCATGAATAGCAATCAGCCCCAGCATTTT. Protein product: CASSPLGMNSNQPQHF.

The genes are TRBV14 and TRBJ1-1, with 8 bases matching TRBD1. V lost 0 bases, J lost 5 bases, and 8 bases stayed unmatched. This CDR3 is built from 16 residues. Germline-derived CDR1 and CDR2 are SGHDN and FVKESK. The CDR3 is CASSQDYRTGFTEAFF. The CDR3 nucleotides are TGTGCCAGCAGCCAAGATTATCGGACAGGGTTTACTGAAGCTTTCTTT.

The rearrangement links TRBV9 to TRBJ2-1; D remains unclear. There are 15 residues in the CDR3. V was trimmed by 4 bases and J by 0 bases, leaving 11 bases between them. CDR1 is SGDLS and CDR2 is YYNGEE in the germline V gene. DNA of the CDR3: TGTGCCAGCAGCTCCCGCAAGAGCTCCTACAATGAGCAGTTCTTC. Translated, it gives CASSSRKSSYNEQFF.

The chain combines TRBV5-6 with TRBJ1-1; TRBD1 matches 11 bases. The V and J ends lost 3 bases and 3 bases, in that order; junction bases with no gene match: 4. Germline CDR1 is SGHDT and CDR2 is YYEEEE. This CDR3 has 15 amino acids. This CDR3 reads CASSSRTGGYTEAFF. CDR3 sequence (DNA): TGTGCCAGCAGCTCCCGGACAGGGGGCTACACTGAAGCTTTCTTT.

V and J are TRBV2 and TRBJ1-2; 7 bases match TRBD1. The germline CDR1 and CDR2 sequences are SNHLY and FYNNEI. V shed 1 base and J 7 bases; nucleotides not matched to a gene: 3. The CDR3 has 13 amino acids. The CDR3 DNA sequence: TGTGCCAGCAGTGAAGAGACAGGGAGTGGCTACACCTTC. Residues: CASSEETGSGYTF.

The CDR3, as DNA: TGTGCCAGCAGAGTGCGGGAGGGCCTAGGTGAGCAGTTCTTC. Translated: CASRVREGLGEQFF. V gene TRBV27 combines with J gene TRBJ2-1; 9 nucleotides line up with TRBD2. With 6 bases clipped from V and 9 bases from J, the junction kept 9 bases outside the gene matches. The germline V gene encodes CDR1 MNHEY and CDR2 SMNVEV (reference sequence). This CDR3 has 14 residues.

This chain connects TRBV6-5 to TRBJ1-2; no definite D call. V was clipped by 8 bases and J by 5 bases, with 12 bases between them. The germline CDR1 and CDR2 sequences are MNHEY and SVGAGI. This CDR3 contains 12 residues. This chain's CDR3 is CASWALRYGYTF. CDR3 in DNA: TGTGCCAGCTGGGCCCTTCGGTATGGCTACACCTTC.

The chain carries TRBV7-3 and TRBJ1-5; D is perhaps TRBD1 (5 bases). CDR3 length: 15 amino acids. Germline V gene sequence: CDR1 SGHTA, CDR2 FQGTGA. Trimming shortened V by 3 bases and J by 4 bases, and 13 bases separated the two germline ends. CDR3 residues: CASSFLWQGNQPQHF. DNA of the CDR3: TGTGCCAGCAGCTTCCTATGGCAGGGAAATCAGCCCCAGCATTTT.

This sequence joins TRBV19 and TRBJ1-1, with 9 bases aligning to TRBD1. Germline V lookup: CDR1 LNHDA, CDR2 SQIVND (reference sequence). J lost 8 bases, V lost 7 bases, and 14 bases had no gene match. This CDR3 has 15 residues. The CDR3 sequence: CASTPYTGGSGEAFF. The CDR3 bases are TGTGCCAGTACCCCTTATACAGGGGGCAGCGGCGAAGCTTTCTTT.

The V and J genes are TRBV30 and TRBJ1-1; 7 positions agree with TRBD1. The CDR3 contains 12 residues. Germline CDR1 is GTSNPN and CDR2 is SVGIG (reference sequence). V shed 4 bases, J shed 10 bases, and the junction held 9 bases outside the gene matches. CDR3: CAWTPHQGGAFF. CDR3 sequence (DNA): TGTGCCTGGACCCCTCACCAGGGGGGAGCTTTCTTT.

In its sample, this clone was seen once. The chain uses TRBV29-1 and TRBJ2-3; 9 nucleotides line up with TRBD1. The CDR3 totals 14 residues. Germline V gene lookup returns CDR1 SQVTM and CDR2 ANQGSEA. Trimming took 7 bases from V and 3 from J; bases not matched to a gene: 8. DNA of the CDR3: TGCAGCGCGGGGACAGGGAAGGAGACAGATACGCAGTATTTT. Its protein is CSAGTGKETDTQYF.

The chain links TRBV5-4 to TRBJ2-1; 10 bases map to TRBD2. CDR3 length: 15 residues. Trimming cost V 5 bases and J 0 bases; bases outside gene matches: 2. Germline CDR1 is SGHNT and CDR2 is YYREEE (reference sequence). The CDR3 spells CASRTSGNSYNEQFF. The CDR3 DNA follows: TGTGCCAGCAGAACTAGCGGGAACTCCTACAATGAGCAGTTCTTC.

The chain combines TRBV27 with TRBJ1-4; 8 bases line up with TRBD1. The V gene's germline CDR1 is MNHEY and CDR2 SMNVEV (reference sequence). The CDR3 extends over 14 amino acids. The ends lost 7 bases at V and 10 bases at J; junction bases unmatched: 11. CDR3 in DNA: TGTGCCAGCACCCCACAGGGGGTTTTGGGAAAACTGTTTTTT. This codes for CASTPQGVLGKLFF.